These 19 T cell receptor beta chains share one sample of origin, sequenced in a study of regulatory T cells in long-lasting Graves disease. Regarding time point: newly diagnosed GD, antithyroid drugs for less than 3 months. The TCR library was made from RNA extracted from PBMCs. Assembly of TCR beta libraries relied on iRepertoire HTBI primers together with Arm-PCR of CDR3 regions. From the multiplex PCR reads, TCRdb called clonotypes with MiXCR, one entry per CDR3 protein. The sample holds a few hundred thousand distinct CDR3 sequences, around 17% seen once. These data were likewise used in another study, on T cells in Graves' hyperthyroidism and ophthalmopathy.

Sequenced material: peripheral blood mononuclear cells (PBMCs), taken at new diagnosis, from a patient treated with antithyroid drugs. All receptors come from a man aged 35-49 years with Graves disease.

Ten or more counts support this clonotype. V usage is TRBV2 and J usage is TRBJ2-3; D gene uncertain. The CDR3 extends over 16 amino acids. CDR1 is SNHLY and CDR2 is FYNNEI in the germline V gene. Trimming removed 4 bases at V and 1 base at J, with 15 bases between. The CDR3 here is CASSVGAAWGTDTQYF. The CDR3 coding sequence is TGTGCCAGCAGTGTTGGTGCTGCGTGGGGCACAGATACGCAGTATTTT.

On this clonotype: The conserved phenylalanine or tryptophan is not found at the CDR3 terminus, so this likely reflects a read error. This rearrangement joins TRBV13 to TRBJ1-2; a weak D match, TRBD1 (5 bases). The germline V gene encodes CDR1 PRHDT and CDR2 FYEKMQ (reference sequence). Trimming pared 0 bases from V and 3 bases from J, leaving 8 bases between. The CDR3 is 14 residues long. For the CDR3, the DNA is TGTGCCAGCAGCTTAGGACAGGTCGACTATGGCTACACCCTC. Protein: CASSLGQVDYGYTL.

Many counts were recorded for this clonotype. The CDR3 nucleotides are TGTGCCAGCAGTTTTGGGCAAGGATATTTTATTAGCAATCAGCCCCAGCATTTT. This translates into CASSFGQGYFISNQPQHF. This sequence joins TRBV12-3 or TRBV12-4 and TRBJ1-5; D is unclear. CDR3 length: 18 amino acids. V lost 3 bases to trimming and J lost 0 bases, with 18 bases between them.

This chain's CDR3 is CASSEGLAENSGANVLTF. The CDR3 bases are TGTGCCAGCAGCGAGGGACTAGCGGAGAACTCTGGGGCCAACGTCCTGACTTTC. This chain connects TRBV11-2 to TRBJ2-6; 11 nucleotides match TRBD2. Germline CDR1 is SGHAT and CDR2 is FQNNGV. Trimming removed 5 bases from V and 0 bases from J; junction bases left unmatched: 6. The CDR3 has 18 residues. The full variable domain, its missing parts supplied by reference TRBV11-2 and TRBJ2-6, is EAGVAQSPRYKIIEKRQSVAFWCNPISGHATLYWYQQILGQGPKLLIQFQNNGVVDDSQLPKDRFSAERLKGVDSTLKIQPAKLEDSAVYLCASSEGLAENSGANVLTFGAGSRLTVL.

The table lists this clonotype with many counts. One junction end does not reproduce the germline sequence, and a read error may be involved. CDR3: CASSLDLNTEAFF. CDR3 DNA sequence: TGTGCCAGCAGTTTAGACTTGAACACTGAAGCTTTCTTT. This rearrangement joins TRBV11-2 to TRBJ1-1; D is unresolved. Germline V gives CDR1 SGHAT, CDR2 FQNNGV. There are 13 residues in the CDR3.

This clonotype was found many times. V and J are TRBV20-1 and TRBJ2-6, with no clear D. V lost 6 bases and J 1 base, leaving 10 bases between the germline ends. Germline V gene data show CDR1 as DFQATT and CDR2 as SNEGSKA (reference sequence). The CDR3 is 14 amino acids. CDR3 in DNA: TGCAGTGCCAAGGACCGGTCTGGGGCCAACGTCCTGACTTTC. It specifies CSAKDRSGANVLTF.

This clonotype showed up many times. The CDR3: CASSWTGVGELFF. The CDR3 DNA is TGTGCCAGCAGTTGGACAGGGGTCGGGGAGCTGTTTTTT. This sequence joins TRBV28 and TRBJ2-2; 9 bases are a match to TRBD1. In germline, CDR1 is MDHEN, CDR2 SYDVKM. V dropped 4 bases and J dropped 7; count of bases not matched to a gene: 1. The CDR3 consists of 13 residues.

The chain employs TRBV28 and TRBJ2-2, with D perhaps given as TRBD1 or TRBD2 (5 bases each). Trimming stripped 3 bases from V and 5 bases from J, with 16 bases between. CDR3 length equals 16 residues. Germline CDR1 MDHEN, CDR2 SYDVKM. The CDR3 nucleotides are TGTGCCAGCAGTTTCTCCGGGGCGGGTAGTACCGGGGAGCTGTTTTTT. The encoded protein is CASSFSGAGSTGELFF.

This clonotype was picked up a small number of times. This chain connects TRBV27 to TRBJ1-2; no clear D. The CDR3 totals 14 residues. Germline loops: CDR1 MNHEY, CDR2 SMNVEV (reference sequence). The germline V and J ends were trimmed by 6 bases and 4 bases, with 15 bases remaining between them. CDR3 coding DNA: TGTGCCAGCAGGGCTTTACAGCTCCGCTATGGCTACACCTTC. Translation: CASRALQLRYGYTF.

In its sample, this clonotype was seen many times. The chain combines TRBV2 with TRBJ2-7; D is possibly TRBD1 (6 bases). The CDR3 contains 14 residues. The germline V and J ends were trimmed by 6 bases and 0 bases, with 12 bases remaining between them. CDR1 is SNHLY and CDR2 is FYNNEI in the germline V gene. CDR3 coding DNA: TGTGCCAGCAGACGCCGGGACAACTCCTACGAGCAGTACTTC. Translated: CASRRRDNSYEQYF.

In its sample, this clonotype was seen many times. The gene calls are TRBV13 and TRBJ2-5; 8 bases are a match to TRBD1. With 5 bases clipped from V and 5 bases from J, the junction kept 10 bases outside the gene matches. The germline gives CDR1 PRHDT, CDR2 FYEKMQ (reference sequence). The CDR3 contains 15 residues. Written as DNA, the CDR3 is TGTGCCAGCAGCCGGGACAGGTTAATGCAGGAGACCCAGTACTTC. This codes for CASSRDRLMQETQYF.

This clonotype turned up a few times. The chain links TRBV15 to TRBJ1-2, with a weak D call TRBD1 (5 bases). V shed 0 bases and J shed 7 bases, with 18 bases lying between them. Germline CDR1 is LNHNV and CDR2 is YYDKDF (reference sequence). This CDR3 region has 16 residues. CDR3 sequence: CATSRDLLPGDGGYTF. CDR3 bases: TGTGCCACCAGCAGAGATCTGTTACCCGGGGACGGTGGCTACACCTTC.

This chain joins TRBV18 and TRBJ1-1; tentatively, D is TRBD1 (6 bases). From germline, CDR1 is KGHSH and CDR2 LQKENI. V gave up 2 bases and J gave up 4 bases, with 11 bases separating them. This CDR3 contains 14 residues. The CDR3 loop reads CASSPYAGVTEAFF. In DNA, the CDR3 is TGTGCCAGCTCACCATACGCAGGGGTCACTGAAGCTTTCTTT.

This clonotype appeared many times. The rearrangement uses TRBV5-1 and TRBJ2-1, with D unresolved. The CDR3 has 12 amino acids. Germline loops: CDR1 SGHRS, CDR2 YFSETQ. V lost 1 base and J 7 bases, leaving 6 bases between the germline ends. In nucleotides, the CDR3 is TGCGCCAGCAGCTTGAATCGTAATGAGCAGTTCTTC. Translated, it gives CASSLNRNEQFF.

The table lists this clonotype with many counts. J is TRBJ1-4 and V is TRBV12-3 or TRBV12-4; the D is unclear. The CDR3 extends over 11 amino acids. The V end was cut by 3 bases, the J end by 8 bases, with 4 bases between. The CDR3 spells CASSFWEKLFF. The CDR3 DNA reads TGTGCCAGCAGTTTTTGGGAAAAACTGTTTTTT.

This clonotype was counted between two and nine times. V is TRBV5-1 and J is TRBJ2-2; a weak D match, TRBD2 (5 bases). Germline CDR1 SGHRS, CDR2 YFSETQ. The CDR3 is 15 residues long. Trimming pared 4 bases from V and 7 bases from J, leaving 17 bases between. The DNA of the CDR3 is TGCGCCAGCAGCCCAGATAGGACTCAAATCGGGGAGCTGTTTTTT. Translated, it gives CASSPDRTQIGELFF.

This clonotype is a singleton in its sample. A read error is possible here, since a much larger clone lies one base away. The V and J genes are TRBV7-2 and TRBJ1-1; D perhaps matches TRBD1 (6 bases). This CDR3 has 14 amino acids. Looked up from germline, CDR1 is SGHTA and CDR2 is FQGNSA. DNA of the CDR3: TGTGCCAGCAGCTGGAATCAGGGGAACATTGAAGCTTTCTTT. This translates into CASSWNQGNIEAFF.

The V call is TRBV29-1, the J call TRBJ1-1, with 11 bases identical to TRBD1. V shed 4 bases, J shed 2 bases, and the junction held 6 bases outside the gene matches. The CDR3 consists of 15 residues. Germline assignment: CDR1 SQVTM and CDR2 ANQGSEA. The CDR3 sequence: CSVVGDRGYNTEAFF. CDR3 sequence (DNA): TGCAGCGTTGTGGGGGACAGGGGGTATAACACTGAAGCTTTCTTT.

This clonotype was counted ten times or more. V and J are TRBV10-2 and TRBJ2-7; 7 bases agree with TRBD1. V shed 3 bases and J 6 bases; nucleotides not matched to a gene: 14. The CDR3 is made up of 16 amino acids. Germline V gene data show CDR1 as WSHSY and CDR2 as SAAADI. The CDR3 DNA reads TGCGCCAGCAGTGAAAGGGATATGACAGGGAGCGTCGAGCAGTACTTC. It codes for CASSERDMTGSVEQYF.